This TCR beta chain stems from a study of blood T cell repertoires in COVID-19 (dated by TCRdb to about 2020). With regard to the full study: Samples from collaborators originated in the United States, Italy and Spain and spanned both the acute and convalescent phases of COVID-19. Where HLA class I and class II types were available, the types were taken from metadata supplied by the sample provider, not from assay-based typing. The sample metadata nearly always contained a de-identified subject ID, COVID-19 status, age in years and sex. The dataset comprised deeply sampled blood TCRbeta repertoires from subjects exposed to, actively infected with, or recovered from COVID-19. The prospective study material was composed of cDNA or gDNA derived from T cells, B-cell-depleted T cells, or PBMCs. The repertoires were released in a freely available public database meant as a resource for research on the immune response to SARS-CoV-2. The samples were drawn from the first 160 participants of the ongoing ImmuneRACE study and from over a thousand subjects provided by 6 global collaborators.

The paper as a whole reports these results and caveats: How much clinical and demographic metadata was included differed by source and by participant, and the metadata was provided uncurated.

Enrolling through a virtual design, the prospective study's participants ranged in age from about 18 to 100 years and lived across roughly 24 United States geographic areas. In the prospective study, participants were assigned to cohorts based on the clinical history participants reported in a screening survey and a study questionnaire. For ImmuneRACE Cohort 3, a participant was defined as recovered based on two consecutive negative NP/OP PCR tests, clearance by a healthcare professional, or resolution of symptoms. In the prospective study, whole blood, serum and a nasopharyngeal or oropharyngeal swab were collected from each participant by mobile phlebotomists. Participants in the prospective study had the option to provide additional blood draws and questionnaires over a roughly two-month period. Before DNA extraction, blood samples from the prospective study were shipped at room temperature or frozen.

TCRbeta CDR3 regions were amplified from genomic DNA by means of the immunoSEQ Assay, a bias-controlled multiplex PCR. Under the source paper's analysis protocol: Within the assay, amplification of reference gene primers was used to estimate how many nucleated cells each sample contained. Sequence reads were collapsed and filtered to measure the absolute abundance of every unique TCRbeta CDR3 rearrangement. For each sample, productive Simpson clonality was calculated by taking the square root of Simpson's diversity index across productive rearrangements. The table comes from immuneACCESS by way of TCRdb, which keeps in-frame sequences with V and J called. Part of the clones is missing from these tables; in studies checked, under half for an unresolved V gene and the rest for unknown reasons. For V, J and clone size, that table is used; D and trimming come from the DNA. Across this sample there are a few hundred thousand clones, with about 89% seen only once. 1% to 1.5% of the sample belongs to the ten largest clones.

As regards this clone: Its antigen is not yet known. The sample holds no much larger clone one base away, and base qualities are not on file.

The clonotype comes from a man aged 25 to 40 who had recovered from COVID-19. The sample taken for sequencing was PBMCs or T cells enriched from blood (not recorded which).

CDR3 reads: CASSLQGPNEQFF. In nucleotides, the sequence is TGTGCCAGCAGCTTGCAGGGTCCCAATGAGCAGTTCTTC. The sequence joins TRBV5-4 to TRBJ2-1; a weak D assignment points to TRBD1 (5 bases agree). V is shortened by 1 base, J by 6 bases, and the region joining them spans 8 bases. The CDR3 holds 13 amino acids from the cysteine to the phenylalanine. Only CDR3 DNA remains: 39 bases, in frame from the first base. CDR1 and CDR2 (SGHNT, YYREEE) derive from the germline V gene (reference sequence).